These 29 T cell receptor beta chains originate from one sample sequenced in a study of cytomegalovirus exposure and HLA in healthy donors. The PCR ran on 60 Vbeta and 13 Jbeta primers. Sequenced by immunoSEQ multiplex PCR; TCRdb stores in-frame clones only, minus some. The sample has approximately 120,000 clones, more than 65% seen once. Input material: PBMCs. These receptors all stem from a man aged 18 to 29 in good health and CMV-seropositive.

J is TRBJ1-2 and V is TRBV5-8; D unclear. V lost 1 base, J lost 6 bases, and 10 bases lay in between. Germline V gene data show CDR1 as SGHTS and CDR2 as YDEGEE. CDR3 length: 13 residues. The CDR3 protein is CASSLLPIDGYTF. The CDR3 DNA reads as TGTGCCAGCAGCTTGCTCCCCATAGATGGCTACACCTTC.

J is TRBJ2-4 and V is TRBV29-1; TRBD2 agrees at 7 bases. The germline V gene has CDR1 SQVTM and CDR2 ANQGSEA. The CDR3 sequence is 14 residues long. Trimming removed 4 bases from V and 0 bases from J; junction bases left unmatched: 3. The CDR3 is CSVVTGGAKNIQYF. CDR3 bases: TGCAGCGTTGTGACGGGAGGAGCCAAAAACATTCAGTACTTC.

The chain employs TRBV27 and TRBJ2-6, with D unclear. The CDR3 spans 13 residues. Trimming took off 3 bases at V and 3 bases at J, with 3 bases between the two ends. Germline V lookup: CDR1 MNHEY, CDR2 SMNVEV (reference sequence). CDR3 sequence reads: CASSFRGANVLTF. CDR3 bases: TGTGCCAGCAGTTTTCGTGGGGCCAACGTCCTGACTTTC.

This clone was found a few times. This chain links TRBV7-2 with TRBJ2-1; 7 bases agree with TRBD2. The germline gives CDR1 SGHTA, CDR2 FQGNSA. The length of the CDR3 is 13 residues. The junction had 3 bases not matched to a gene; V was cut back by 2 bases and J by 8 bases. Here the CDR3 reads CASSLIAGDEQFF. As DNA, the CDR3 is TGTGCCAGCAGCTTAATCGCGGGGGATGAGCAGTTCTTC.

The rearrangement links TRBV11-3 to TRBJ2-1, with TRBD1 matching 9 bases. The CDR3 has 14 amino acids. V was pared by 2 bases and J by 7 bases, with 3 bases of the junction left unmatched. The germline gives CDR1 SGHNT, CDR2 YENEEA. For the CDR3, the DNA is TGTGCCAGCAGCTTAAGGGACAGGGTGAATGAGCAGTTCTTC. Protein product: CASSLRDRVNEQFF.

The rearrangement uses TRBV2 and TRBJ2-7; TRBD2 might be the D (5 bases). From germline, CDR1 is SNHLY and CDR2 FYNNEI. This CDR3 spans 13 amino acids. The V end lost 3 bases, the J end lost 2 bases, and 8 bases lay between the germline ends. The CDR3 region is CASSERTPYEQYF. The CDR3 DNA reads TGTGCCAGCAGTGAGCGGACTCCCTACGAGCAGTACTTC.

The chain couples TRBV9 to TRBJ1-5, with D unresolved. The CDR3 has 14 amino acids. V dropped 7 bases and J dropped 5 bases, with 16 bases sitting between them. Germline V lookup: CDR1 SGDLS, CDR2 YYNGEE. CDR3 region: CASGPGSTHQPQHF. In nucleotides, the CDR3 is TGTGCCAGCGGTCCGGGGTCCACTCATCAGCCCCAGCATTTT.

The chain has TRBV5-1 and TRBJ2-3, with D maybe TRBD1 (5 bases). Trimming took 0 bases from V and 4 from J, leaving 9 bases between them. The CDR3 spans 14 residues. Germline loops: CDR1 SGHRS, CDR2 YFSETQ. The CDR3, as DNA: TGCGCCAGCAGCTTGGGCGTAGGGGCAGATACGCAGTATTTT. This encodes CASSLGVGADTQYF. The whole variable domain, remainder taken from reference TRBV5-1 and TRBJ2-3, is KAGVTQTPRYLIKTRGQQVTLSCSPISGHRSVSWYQQTPGQGLQFLFEYFSETQRNKGNFPGRFSGRQFSNSRSEMNVSTLELGDSALYLCASSLGVGADTQYFGPGTRLTVL.

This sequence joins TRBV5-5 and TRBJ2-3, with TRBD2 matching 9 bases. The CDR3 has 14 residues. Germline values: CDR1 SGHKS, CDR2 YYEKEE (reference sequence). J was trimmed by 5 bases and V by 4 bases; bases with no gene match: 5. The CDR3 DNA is TGTGCCAGCAGCGCCTCGCGGGGGGGAGATACGCAGTATTTT. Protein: CASSASRGGDTQYF.

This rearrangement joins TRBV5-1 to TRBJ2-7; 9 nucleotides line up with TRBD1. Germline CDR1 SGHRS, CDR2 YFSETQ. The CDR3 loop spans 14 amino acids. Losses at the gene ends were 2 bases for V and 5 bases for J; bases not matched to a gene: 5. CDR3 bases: TGCGCCAGCAGCTTTGACAGGGGGAAGAACGAGCAGTACTTC. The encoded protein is CASSFDRGKNEQYF.

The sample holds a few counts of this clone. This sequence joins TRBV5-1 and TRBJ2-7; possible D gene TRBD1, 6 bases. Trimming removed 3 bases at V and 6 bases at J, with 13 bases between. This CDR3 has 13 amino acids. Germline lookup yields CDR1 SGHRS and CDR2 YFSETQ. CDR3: CASSSSTGGEQYF. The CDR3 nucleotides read TGCGCCAGCAGCTCGTCGACAGGTGGCGAGCAGTACTTC.

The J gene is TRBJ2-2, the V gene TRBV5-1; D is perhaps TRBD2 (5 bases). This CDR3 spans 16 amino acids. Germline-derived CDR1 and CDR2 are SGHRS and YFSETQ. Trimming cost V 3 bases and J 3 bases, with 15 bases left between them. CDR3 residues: CASSSFRGVDTGELFF. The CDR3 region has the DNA TGCGCCAGCAGCTCCTTTCGGGGAGTGGACACCGGGGAGCTGTTTTTT.

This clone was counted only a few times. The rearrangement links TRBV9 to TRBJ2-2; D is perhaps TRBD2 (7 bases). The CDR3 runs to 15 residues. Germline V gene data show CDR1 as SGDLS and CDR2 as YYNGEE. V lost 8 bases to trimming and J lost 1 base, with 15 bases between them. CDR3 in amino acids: CASKTGGGNTGELFF. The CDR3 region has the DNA TGTGCCAGTAAGACGGGGGGCGGGAACACCGGGGAGCTGTTTTTT.

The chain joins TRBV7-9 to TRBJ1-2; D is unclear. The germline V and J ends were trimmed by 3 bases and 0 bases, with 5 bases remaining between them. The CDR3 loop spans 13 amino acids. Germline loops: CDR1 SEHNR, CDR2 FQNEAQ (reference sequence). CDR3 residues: CASSLSANYGYTF. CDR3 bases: TGTGCCAGCAGCTTGAGCGCTAACTATGGCTACACCTTC. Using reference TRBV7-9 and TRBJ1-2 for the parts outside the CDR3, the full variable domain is DTGVSQNPRHKITKRGQNVTFRCDPISEHNRLYWYRQTLGQGPEFLTYFQNEAQLEKSRLLSDRFSAERPKGSFSTLEIQRTEQGDSAMYLCASSLSANYGYTFGSGTRLTVV.

The CDR3 bases are TGTGCCAGCAGCTTAAGGCTAGCGGGTTCTACGGGCAATGAGCAGTTCTTC. Translation gives CASSLRLAGSTGNEQFF. This rearrangement joins TRBV7-6 to TRBJ2-1; 8 nucleotides match TRBD2. Trimming at V came to 2 bases and at J to 6 bases, leaving 12 bases not matched to a gene. The CDR3 consists of 17 residues. Germline V CDR1 and CDR2: SGHVS, FNYEAQ. The whole variable domain, remainder taken from reference TRBV7-6 and TRBJ2-1, is GAGVSQSPRYKVTKRGQDVALRCDPISGHVSLYWYRQALGQGPEFLTYFNYEAQQDKSGLPNDRFSAERPEGSISTLTIQRTEQRDSAMYRCASSLRLAGSTGNEQFFGPGTRLTVL.

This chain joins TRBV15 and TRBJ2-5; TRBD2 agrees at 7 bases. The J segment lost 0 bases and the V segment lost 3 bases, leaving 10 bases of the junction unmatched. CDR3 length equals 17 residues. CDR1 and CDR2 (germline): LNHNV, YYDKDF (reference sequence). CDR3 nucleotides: TGTGCCACCAGCAGCCTTGGGGCAGCGGGAAACCAAGAGACCCAGTACTTC. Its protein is CATSSLGAAGNQETQYF.

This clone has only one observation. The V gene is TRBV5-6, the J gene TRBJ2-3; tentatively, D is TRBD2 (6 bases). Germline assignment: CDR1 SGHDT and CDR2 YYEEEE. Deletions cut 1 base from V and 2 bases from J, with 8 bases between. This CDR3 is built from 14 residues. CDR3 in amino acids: CASSLLAATDTQYF. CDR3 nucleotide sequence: TGTGCCAGCAGCTTGTTAGCGGCCACAGATACGCAGTATTTT.

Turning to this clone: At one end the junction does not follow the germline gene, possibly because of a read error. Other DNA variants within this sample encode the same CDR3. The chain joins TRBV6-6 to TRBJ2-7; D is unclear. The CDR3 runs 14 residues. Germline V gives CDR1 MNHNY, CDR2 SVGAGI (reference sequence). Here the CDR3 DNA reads TGCGCCAGCAGTTATAGAATTAGTTCCGACGAGCAGTACTTC. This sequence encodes CASSYRISSDEQYF.

The CDR3 DNA reads TGTGCCAGCAGTTTTTTACAGGGGGGGGAAAAACTGTTTTTT. Translating gives CASSFLQGGEKLFF. The rearrangement joins TRBV2 to TRBJ1-4; 8 positions match TRBD1. The germline V gene encodes CDR1 SNHLY and CDR2 FYNNEI. The CDR3 covers 14 residues. V lost 5 bases, J lost 8 bases, and 7 bases stayed unmatched. The variable domain in full, completed from reference TRBV2 and TRBJ1-4, reads EPEVTQTPSHQVTQMGQEVILRCVPISNHLYFYWYRQILGQKVEFLVSFYNNEISEKSEIFDDQFSVERPDGSNFTLKIRSTKLEDSAMYFCASSFLQGGEKLFFGSGTQLSVL.

CDR3 DNA: TGTGCCACCAGCAGTCCCACAACAGGGGCCCTCGCAGATACGCAGTATTTT. Translated: CATSSPTTGALADTQYF. V is TRBV15 and J is TRBJ2-3, with 7 bases fitting TRBD1. V shed 3 bases and J 4 bases; nucleotides not matched to a gene: 13. The CDR3 is made up of 17 amino acids. From germline, CDR1 is LNHNV and CDR2 YYDKDF (reference sequence).

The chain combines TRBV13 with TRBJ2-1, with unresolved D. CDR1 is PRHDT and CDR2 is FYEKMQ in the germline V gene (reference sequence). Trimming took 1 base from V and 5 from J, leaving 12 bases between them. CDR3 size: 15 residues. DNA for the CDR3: TGTGCCAGCAGCTTAGTGACTTATCGCCACAATGAGCAGTTCTTC. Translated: CASSLVTYRHNEQFF.

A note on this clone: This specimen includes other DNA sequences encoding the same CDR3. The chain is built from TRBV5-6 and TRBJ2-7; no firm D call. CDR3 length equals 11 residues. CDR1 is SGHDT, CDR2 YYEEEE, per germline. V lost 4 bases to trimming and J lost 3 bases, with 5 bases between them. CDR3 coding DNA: TGTGCCAGCAGCCTCTACTACGAGCAGTACTTC. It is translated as CASSLYYEQYF.

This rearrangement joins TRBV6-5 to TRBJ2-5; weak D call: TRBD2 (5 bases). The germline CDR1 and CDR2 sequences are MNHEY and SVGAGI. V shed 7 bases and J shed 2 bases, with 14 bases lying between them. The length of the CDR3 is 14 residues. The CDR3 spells CASIRAAGQETQYF. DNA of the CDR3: TGTGCCAGCATTCGAGCGGCAGGACAAGAGACCCAGTACTTC.

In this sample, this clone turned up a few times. The CDR3 here is CASSSPTGDIATQYF. CDR3 sequence (DNA): TGTGCCAGCAGCTCGCCAACGGGAGACATAGCGACCCAGTACTTC. The chain combines TRBV5-4 with TRBJ2-5, with a weak D call TRBD2 (6 bases). V dropped 3 bases and J dropped 7 bases, with 19 bases sitting between them. The V gene's germline CDR1 is SGHNT and CDR2 YYREEE (reference sequence). This CDR3 contains 15 residues.

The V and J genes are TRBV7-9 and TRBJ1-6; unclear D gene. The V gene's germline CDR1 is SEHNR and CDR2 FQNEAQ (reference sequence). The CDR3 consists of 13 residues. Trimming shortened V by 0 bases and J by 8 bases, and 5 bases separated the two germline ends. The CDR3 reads CASSLALDSPLHF. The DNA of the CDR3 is TGTGCCAGCAGCTTAGCGCTAGATTCACCCCTCCACTTT.

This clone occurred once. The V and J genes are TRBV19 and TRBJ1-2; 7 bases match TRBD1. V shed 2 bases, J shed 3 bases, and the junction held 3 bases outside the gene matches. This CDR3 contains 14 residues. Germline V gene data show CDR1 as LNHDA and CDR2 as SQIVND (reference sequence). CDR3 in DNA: TGTGCCAGTAGTATATACAGGGGTGACTATGGCTACACCTTC. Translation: CASSIYRGDYGYTF.

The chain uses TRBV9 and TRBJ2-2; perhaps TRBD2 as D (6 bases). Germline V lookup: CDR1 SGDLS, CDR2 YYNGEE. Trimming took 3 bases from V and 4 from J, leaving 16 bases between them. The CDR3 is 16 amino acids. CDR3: CASSGAGTPSTGELFF. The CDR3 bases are TGTGCCAGCAGCGGGGCGGGGACCCCGTCCACCGGGGAGCTGTTTTTT. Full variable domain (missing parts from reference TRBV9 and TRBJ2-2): DSGVTQTPKHLITATGQRVTLRCSPRSGDLSVYWYQQSLDQGLQFLIQYYNGEERAKGNILERFSAQQFPDLHSELNLSSLELGDSALYFCASSGAGTPSTGELFFGEGSRLTVL.

In nucleotides, the CDR3 is TGTGCCAGCAGCCGCATCGGGGGGGATGGCTACACCTTC. This codes for CASSRIGGDGYTF. The chain recombines TRBV11-1 with TRBJ1-2; a possible D gene is TRBD1 (5 bases). Trimming pared 5 bases from V and 6 bases from J, leaving 13 bases between. This CDR3 has 13 residues. The germline gives CDR1 SGHAT, CDR2 FQDESV (reference sequence). Full variable domain (rest looked up from reference TRBV11-1 and TRBJ1-2): EAEVAQSPRYKITEKSQAVAFWCDPISGHATLYWYRQILGQGPELLVQFQDESVVDDSQLPKDRFSAERLKGVDSTLKIQPAELGDSAMYLCASSRIGGDGYTFGSGTRLTVV.

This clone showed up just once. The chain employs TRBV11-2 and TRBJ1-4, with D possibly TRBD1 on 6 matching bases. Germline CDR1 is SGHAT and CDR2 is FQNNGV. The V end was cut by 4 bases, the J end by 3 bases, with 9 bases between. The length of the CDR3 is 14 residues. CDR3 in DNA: TGTGCCAGCAGCTCCTGGACAGCTAATGAAAAACTGTTTTTT. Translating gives CASSSWTANEKLFF. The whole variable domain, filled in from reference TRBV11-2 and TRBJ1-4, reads EAGVAQSPRYKIIEKRQSVAFWCNPISGHATLYWYQQILGQGPKLLIQFQNNGVVDDSQLPKDRFSAERLKGVDSTLKIQPAKLEDSAVYLCASSSWTANEKLFFGSGTQLSVL.